The entry below describes one T cell receptor beta chain. Generated by immunoSEQ multiplex PCR, the TCRdb table keeps only in-frame clones and is missing some. Of over 150,000 clones in the sample, 96% were seen once. This sample stems from a study of control samples from healthy donors and cancer patients. This clonotype was sampled from a young woman in good health. The source material was blood.

CDR3 region: CATSGDRPMNTEAFF. As DNA, the CDR3 is TGTGCCACCAGTGGGGACAGGCCCATGAACACTGAAGCTTTCTTT. The V and J genes are TRBV24-1 and TRBJ1-1; TRBD1 agrees at 8 bases. V trimming: 5 bases; J trimming: 0 bases; junction bases outside the gene matches: 4. The CDR3 length is 15 residues. Germline CDR1 is KGHDR and CDR2 is SFDVKD.